Each of the 21 T cell receptor beta chains below was sequenced from the same sample in a study of blood T cell repertoires in COVID-19. Profiled with immunoSEQ multiplex PCR; TCRdb holds only in-frame clones, not every one. This table has tens of thousands of clones, 68% appearing once. Source material: peripheral blood. These TCRs come from a woman in her 70s with acute or convalescent COVID-19.

Here the CDR3 reads CASSPPSSGGKTGEQYF. CDR3 nucleotides: TGTGCCAGCTCACCACCGTCTAGCGGGGGGAAAACAGGCGAGCAGTACTTC. The gene calls are TRBV18 and TRBJ2-7, with 11 bases lining up with TRBD2. Germline V gives CDR1 KGHSH, CDR2 LQKENI. CDR3 length: 17 amino acids. The V gene end was trimmed by 0 bases and the J gene end by 6 bases; junction bases not matched to a gene: 10.

The V and J genes are TRBV12-3 or TRBV12-4 and TRBJ2-7, with D maybe TRBD1 (5 bases). The CDR3 consists of 13 residues. Trimming shortened V by 6 bases and J by 2 bases, and 11 bases separated the two germline ends. Here the CDR3 reads CASRATAAYEQYF. CDR3 coding DNA: TGTGCCAGCAGAGCGACAGCCGCCTACGAGCAGTACTTC.

Regarding this clone: Its ends do not fully match the called genes, so a read error is possible. The V and J genes are TRBV14 and TRBJ2-1, with TRBD2 matching 9 bases. The CDR3 totals 18 residues. Germline loops: CDR1 SGHDN, CDR2 FVKESK. CDR3 coding DNA: TGTGCCAGCAACCAAGGTCTAGCGGGATCAAGCTCCTACAATGAGCAGTTCTTC. It codes for CASNQGLAGSSSYNEQFF.

Details on this clone: A junction end diverges from the germline sequence, so it may reflect a read error. This rearrangement joins TRBV7-3 to TRBJ1-1, with D tentatively TRBD1 (6 bases). Germline V CDR1 and CDR2: SGHTA, FQGTGA. The CDR3 covers 13 residues. The CDR3 loop reads CASGLTGNTEAFF. Here the CDR3 DNA reads TGTGCCAGCGGCTTGACAGGAAACACTGAAGCTTTCTTT.

The chain couples TRBV9 to TRBJ2-7, with D perhaps TRBD1 (6 bases). V shed 4 bases and J shed 0 bases, with 11 bases lying between them. The CDR3 has 14 amino acids. CDR1 is SGDLS and CDR2 is YYNGEE in the germline V gene. The CDR3 DNA is TGTGCCAGCAGCCCTCGACAGGCCTCCTACGAGCAGTACTTC. It yields the protein CASSPRQASYEQYF.

This rearrangement joins TRBV6-4 to TRBJ2-5, with TRBD2 matching over 11 bases. The CDR3 is 15 amino acids. Germline V lookup: CDR1 MRHNA, CDR2 SNTAGT. V lost 4 bases to trimming and J lost 1 base; unmatched junction nucleotides: 2. This chain's CDR3 is CASSAGTSGQETQYF. The CDR3 DNA reads TGTGCCAGCAGTGCCGGGACTAGCGGCCAAGAGACCCAGTACTTC.

This chain uses TRBV29-1 with TRBJ1-3; D is ambiguous. Looked up from germline, CDR1 is SQVTM and CDR2 is ANQGSEA. Trimming removed 7 bases from V and 0 bases from J, with 10 bases in between. The CDR3 is made up of 13 amino acids. The CDR3 bases are TGCAGCGCCCGAAAGAGCTCTGGAAACACCATATATTTT. Amino acids: CSARKSSGNTIYF. Together with reference TRBV29-1 and TRBJ1-3, the CDR3 gives the full variable domain: SAVISQKPSRDICQRGTSLTIQCQVDSQVTMMFWYRQQPGQSLTLIATANQGSEATYESGFVIDKFPISRPNLTFSTLTVSNMSPEDSSIYLCSARKSSGNTIYFGEGSWLTVV.

This clone was seen more than once but under ten times. This chain connects TRBV14 to TRBJ2-5, with 10 bases matching TRBD1. From germline, CDR1 is SGHDN and CDR2 FVKESK. V lost 5 bases to trimming and J lost 2 bases; unmatched junction nucleotides: 5. The CDR3 length is 15 residues. The CDR3 bases are TGTGCCAGCAGCGCCTGGGACAGGGGACAAGAGACCCAGTACTTC. It specifies CASSAWDRGQETQYF.

V gene TRBV7-8 combines with J gene TRBJ2-1, with D possibly TRBD1 on 6 matching bases. The CDR3 has 15 residues. Germline-derived CDR1 and CDR2 are SGHVS and FQNEAQ. V was trimmed by 5 bases and J by 2 bases, leaving 13 bases between them. The CDR3 coding sequence is TGTGCCAGCAGCGCCCTAGGGGGACCCTACAATGAGCAGTTCTTC. It specifies CASSALGGPYNEQFF.

CDR3 protein: CASSPPATNEKLFF. The CDR3 DNA reads TGTGCCAGTAGCCCCCCTGCAACTAATGAAAAACTGTTTTTT. The chain employs TRBV19 and TRBJ1-4; D unresolved. Trimming pared 6 bases from V and 0 bases from J, leaving 8 bases between. Germline V gene sequence: CDR1 LNHDA, CDR2 SQIVND (reference sequence). The CDR3 loop spans 14 amino acids.

The table lists this clone with many counts. The CDR3 nucleotides are TGTGCCAGCGCCAGGGACTCTGGTAACTATGGCTACACCTTC. Translated, it gives CASARDSGNYGYTF. The gene calls are TRBV6-6 and TRBJ1-2; D is possibly TRBD1 (5 bases). Germline V gene lookup returns CDR1 MNHNY and CDR2 SVGAGI (reference sequence). The CDR3 has 14 residues. The ends were cut back, 8 bases at V and 1 base at J, with 14 bases in the middle.

Remarks on this clone: At the DNA level, this CDR3 is encoded by other sequences in the same sample as well. V gene TRBV5-1 combines with J gene TRBJ2-5, with 8 bases lining up with TRBD1. Germline CDR1 and CDR2: SGHRS and YFSETQ. V lost 0 bases to trimming and J lost 0 bases; unmatched junction nucleotides: 1. CDR3 length: 15 residues. This chain's CDR3 is CASSLGQGYQETQYF. The CDR3 DNA reads TGCGCCAGCAGCTTGGGACAGGGGTACCAAGAGACCCAGTACTTC.

The chain is built from TRBV28 and TRBJ1-5; D not resolved. This CDR3 is built from 17 residues. With 2 bases removed from V and 2 bases from J, the gap between germline ends came to 16 bases. CDR1 is MDHEN and CDR2 is SYDVKM in the germline V gene. The CDR3 DNA reads as TGTGCCAGCAGTTTAGAAGCGGGGAATCCTGGCAATCAGCCCCAGCATTTT. Encoded protein: CASSLEAGNPGNQPQHF.

CDR3 in DNA: TGCGCCAGCAGCTACCCGCGGACAGGGGAAAACATGAACACTGAAGCTTTCTTT. The encoded protein is CASSYPRTGENMNTEAFF. The rearrangement joins TRBV5-1 to TRBJ1-1, with 9 positions matching TRBD1. This CDR3 is 18 amino acids long. The ends lost 3 bases at V and 0 bases at J; junction bases unmatched: 12. Per the germline V gene, CDR1 is SGHRS and CDR2 is YFSETQ.

This clone qualifies as medium-sized. The rearrangement uses TRBV28 and TRBJ2-5; possible D gene TRBD2, 7 bases. CDR1 is MDHEN, CDR2 SYDVKM, per germline. V gave up 7 bases and J gave up 4 bases, with 16 bases separating them. The CDR3 extends over 14 amino acids. The CDR3 spells CASNPGGARETQYF. CDR3 coding DNA: TGTGCCAGCAATCCTGGGGGGGCGCGAGAGACCCAGTACTTC.

The V and J genes are TRBV7-2 and TRBJ2-3; D is ambiguous. V was shortened by 0 bases and J by 1 base, with 5 bases between the two germline ends. The V gene's germline CDR1 is SGHTA and CDR2 FQGNSA. The length of the CDR3 is 14 residues. The CDR3 region has the DNA TGTGCCAGCAGCTTAGCTCGGGGCACAGATACGCAGTATTTT. Protein sequence: CASSLARGTDTQYF. Combining the CDR3 with reference TRBV7-2 and TRBJ2-3 gives the whole variable domain GAGVSQSPSNKVTEKGKDVELRCDPISGHTALYWYRQSLGQGLEFLIYFQGNSAPDKSGLPSDRFSAERTGGSVSTLTIQRTQQEDSAVYLCASSLARGTDTQYFGPGTRLTVL.

The chain links TRBV5-5 to TRBJ1-4; D not certain. The CDR3 totals 14 residues. Trimming cost V 4 bases and J 4 bases, with 11 bases left between them. Germline CDR1 SGHKS, CDR2 YYEKEE (reference sequence). The CDR3 region has the DNA TGTGCCAGCAGCCTCGACACGAGTAATGAAAAACTGTTTTTT. Amino acids: CASSLDTSNEKLFF. Full variable domain (outside the CDR3, taken from reference TRBV5-5 and TRBJ1-4): DAGVTQSPTHLIKTRGQQVTLRCSPISGHKSVSWYQQVLGQGPQFIFQYYEKEERGRGNFPDRFSARQFPNYSSELNVNALLLGDSALYLCASSLDTSNEKLFFGSGTQLSVL.

The rearrangement links TRBV27 to TRBJ2-7, with 13 bases that match TRBD2. V shed 4 bases and J 0 bases; nucleotides not matched to a gene: 6. This CDR3 has 17 amino acids. From germline, CDR1 is MNHEY and CDR2 SMNVEV (reference sequence). The CDR3 region is CASSSLAGGSYSYEQYF. The CDR3 nucleotides read TGTGCCAGCAGTTCACTAGCGGGAGGGTCCTACTCCTACGAGCAGTACTTC.

The genes are TRBV6-1 and TRBJ1-5; 7 nucleotides match TRBD1. CDR3 length: 17 residues. The V gene's germline CDR1 is MNHNS and CDR2 SASEGT. V gave up 3 bases and J gave up 6 bases; unmatched junction bases: 14. Here the CDR3 reads CASSEPGPQGGGQPQHF. For the CDR3, the DNA is TGTGCCAGCAGTGAGCCCGGGCCCCAGGGGGGAGGTCAGCCCCAGCATTTT.

The rearrangement joins TRBV7-9 to TRBJ2-1, with TRBD1 matching over 7 bases. Trimming removed 5 bases from V and 6 bases from J; junction bases left unmatched: 1. The CDR3 has 12 amino acids. Germline CDR1 SEHNR, CDR2 FQNEAQ (reference sequence). The CDR3: CASSHRGNEQFF. In DNA form, the CDR3 reads TGTGCCAGCAGCCACAGGGGCAATGAGCAGTTCTTC.

The rearrangement uses TRBV6-5 and TRBJ1-5; no reliable D call. The V gene lost 10 bases and the J gene lost 3 bases, with 10 bases spanning the gap. Germline V gives CDR1 MNHEY, CDR2 SVGAGI. There are 12 residues in the CDR3. The CDR3 nucleotides read TGTGCCACCACGGGGTTCAATCAGCCCCAGCATTTT. As protein: CATTGFNQPQHF.